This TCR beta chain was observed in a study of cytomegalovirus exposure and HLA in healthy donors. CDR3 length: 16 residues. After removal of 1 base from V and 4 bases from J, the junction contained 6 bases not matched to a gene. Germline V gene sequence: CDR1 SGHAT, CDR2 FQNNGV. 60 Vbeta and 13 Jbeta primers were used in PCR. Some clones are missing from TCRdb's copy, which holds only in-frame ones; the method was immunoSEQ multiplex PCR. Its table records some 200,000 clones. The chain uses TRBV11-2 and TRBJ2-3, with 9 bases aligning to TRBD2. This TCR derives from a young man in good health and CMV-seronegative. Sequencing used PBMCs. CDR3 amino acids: CASSLAAGGPADTQYF. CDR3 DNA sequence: TGTGCCAGCAGCTTAGCGGCGGGAGGGCCGGCAGATACGCAGTATTTT.